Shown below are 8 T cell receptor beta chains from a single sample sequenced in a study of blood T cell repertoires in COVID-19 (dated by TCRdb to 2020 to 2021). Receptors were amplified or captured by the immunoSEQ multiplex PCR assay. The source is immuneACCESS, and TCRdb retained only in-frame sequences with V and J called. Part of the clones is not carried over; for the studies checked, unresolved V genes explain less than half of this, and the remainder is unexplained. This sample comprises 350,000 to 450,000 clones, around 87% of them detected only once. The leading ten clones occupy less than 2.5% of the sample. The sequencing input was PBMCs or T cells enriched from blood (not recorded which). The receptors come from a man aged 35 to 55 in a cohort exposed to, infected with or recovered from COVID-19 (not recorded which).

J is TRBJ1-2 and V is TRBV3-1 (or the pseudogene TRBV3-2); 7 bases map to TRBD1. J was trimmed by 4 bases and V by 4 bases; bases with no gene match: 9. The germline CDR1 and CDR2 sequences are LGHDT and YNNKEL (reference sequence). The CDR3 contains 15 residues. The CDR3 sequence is CASSLGTAGPYGYTF. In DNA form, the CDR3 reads TGTGCCAGCAGCCTAGGGACAGCCGGCCCCTATGGCTACACCTTC.

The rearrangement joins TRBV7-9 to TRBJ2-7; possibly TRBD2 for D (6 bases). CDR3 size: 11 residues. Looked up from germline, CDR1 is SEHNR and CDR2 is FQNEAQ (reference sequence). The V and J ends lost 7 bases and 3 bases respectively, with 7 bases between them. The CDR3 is CASMGGYEQYF. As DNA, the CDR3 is TGTGCCAGCATGGGAGGCTACGAGCAGTACTTC. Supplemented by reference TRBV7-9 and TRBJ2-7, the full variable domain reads DTGVSQNPRHKITKRGQNVTFRCDPISEHNRLYWYRQTLGQGPEFLTYFQNEAQLEKSRLLSDRFSAERPKGSFSTLEIQRTEQGDSAMYLCASMGGYEQYFGPGTRLTVT.

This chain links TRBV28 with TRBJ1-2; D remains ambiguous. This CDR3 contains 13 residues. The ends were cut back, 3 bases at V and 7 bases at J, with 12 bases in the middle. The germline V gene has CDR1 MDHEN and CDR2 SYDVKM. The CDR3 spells CASSLPLRGGYTF. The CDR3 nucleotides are TGTGCCAGCAGTTTGCCCCTACGCGGTGGCTACACCTTC.

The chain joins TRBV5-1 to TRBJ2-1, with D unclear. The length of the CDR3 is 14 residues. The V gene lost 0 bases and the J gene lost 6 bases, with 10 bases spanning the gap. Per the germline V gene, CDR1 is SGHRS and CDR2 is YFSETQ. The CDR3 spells CASSLDGFFNEQFF. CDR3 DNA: TGCGCCAGCAGCTTGGATGGCTTTTTCAATGAGCAGTTCTTC.

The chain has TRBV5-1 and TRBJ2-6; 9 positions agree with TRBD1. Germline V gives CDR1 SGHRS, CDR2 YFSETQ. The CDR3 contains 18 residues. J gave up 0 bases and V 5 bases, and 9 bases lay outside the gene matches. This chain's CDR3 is CASSFTGGPYSGANVLTF. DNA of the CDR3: TGCGCCAGCAGTTTTACAGGGGGCCCCTACTCTGGGGCCAACGTCCTGACTTTC.

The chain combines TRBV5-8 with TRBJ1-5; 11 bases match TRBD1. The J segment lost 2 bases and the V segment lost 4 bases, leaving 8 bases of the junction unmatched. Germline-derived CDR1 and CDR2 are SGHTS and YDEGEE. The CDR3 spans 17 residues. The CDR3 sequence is CASSRPGTGGRNQPQHF. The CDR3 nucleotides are TGTGCCAGCAGCCGCCCCGGGACAGGGGGTCGCAATCAGCCCCAGCATTTT.

The CDR3 DNA follows: TGTGCCAGCCCCCAGGGCAGCTTGCTGCGTCTCGAAGGGCCGCAGCCCCAGCATTTT. This sequence encodes CASPQGSLLRLEGPQPQHF. The rearrangement joins TRBV5-6 to TRBJ1-5, with a weak D call TRBD1 (5 bases). This CDR3 has 19 residues. The V gene lost 7 bases and the J gene lost 7 bases, with 33 bases spanning the gap. Germline V gene lookup returns CDR1 SGHDT and CDR2 YYEEEE.

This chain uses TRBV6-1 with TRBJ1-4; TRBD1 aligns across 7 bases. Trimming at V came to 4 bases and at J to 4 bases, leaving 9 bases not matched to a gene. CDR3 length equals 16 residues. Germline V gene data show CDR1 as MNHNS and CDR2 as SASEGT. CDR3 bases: TGTGCCAGCAGTGTTGGAGGGGGCATAATTAATGAAAAACTGTTTTTT. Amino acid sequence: CASSVGGGIINEKLFF.